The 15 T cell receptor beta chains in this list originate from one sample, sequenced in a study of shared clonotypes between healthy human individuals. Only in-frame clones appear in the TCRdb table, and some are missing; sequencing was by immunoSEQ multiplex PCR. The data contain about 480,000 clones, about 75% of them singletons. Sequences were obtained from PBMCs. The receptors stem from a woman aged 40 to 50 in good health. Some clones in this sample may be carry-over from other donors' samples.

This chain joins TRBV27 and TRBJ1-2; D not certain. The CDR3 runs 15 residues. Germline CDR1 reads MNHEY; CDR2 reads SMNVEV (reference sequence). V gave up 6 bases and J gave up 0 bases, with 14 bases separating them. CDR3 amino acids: CASRSYEGTNYGYTF. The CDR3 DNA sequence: TGTGCCAGCAGGTCCTATGAGGGAACTAACTATGGCTACACCTTC.

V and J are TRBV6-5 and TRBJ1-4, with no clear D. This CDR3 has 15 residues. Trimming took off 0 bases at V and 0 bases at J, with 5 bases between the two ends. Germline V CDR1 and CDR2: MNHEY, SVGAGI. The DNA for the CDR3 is TGTGCCAGCAGTTACTCAAGGACAACTAATGAAAAACTGTTTTTT. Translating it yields CASSYSRTTNEKLFF.

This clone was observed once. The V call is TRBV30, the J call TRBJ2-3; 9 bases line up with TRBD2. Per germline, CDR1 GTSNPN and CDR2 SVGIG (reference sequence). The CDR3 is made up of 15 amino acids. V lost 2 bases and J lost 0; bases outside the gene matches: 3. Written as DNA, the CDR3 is TGTGCCTGGAGTAAGACTAGCGGAAGCACAGATACGCAGTATTTT. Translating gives CAWSKTSGSTDTQYF.

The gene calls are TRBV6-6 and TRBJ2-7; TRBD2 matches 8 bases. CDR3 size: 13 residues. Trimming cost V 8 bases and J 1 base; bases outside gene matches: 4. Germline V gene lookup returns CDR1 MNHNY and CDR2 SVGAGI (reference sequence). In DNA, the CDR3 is TGTGCCAGCGGCGGGACTAGTTCCTACGAGCAGTACTTC. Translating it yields CASGGTSSYEQYF.

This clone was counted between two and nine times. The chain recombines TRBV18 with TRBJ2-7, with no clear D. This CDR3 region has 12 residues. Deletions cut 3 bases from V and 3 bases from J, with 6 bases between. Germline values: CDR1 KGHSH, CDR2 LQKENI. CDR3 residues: CASSPESYEQYF. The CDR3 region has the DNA TGTGCCAGCTCACCGGAGAGCTACGAGCAGTACTTC.

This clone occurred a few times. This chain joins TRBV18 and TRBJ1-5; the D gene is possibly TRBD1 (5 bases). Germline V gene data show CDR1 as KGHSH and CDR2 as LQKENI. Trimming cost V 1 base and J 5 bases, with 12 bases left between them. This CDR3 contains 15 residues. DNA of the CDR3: TGTGCCAGCTCACCACGGGGACCCGGGGATCAGCCCCAGCATTTT. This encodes CASSPRGPGDQPQHF.

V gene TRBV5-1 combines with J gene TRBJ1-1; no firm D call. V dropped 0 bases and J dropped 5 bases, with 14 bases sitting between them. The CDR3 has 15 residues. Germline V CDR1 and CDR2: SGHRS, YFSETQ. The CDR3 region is CASSLGAAEDTEAFF. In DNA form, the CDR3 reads TGCGCCAGCAGCTTGGGGGCAGCCGAGGATACTGAAGCTTTCTTT.

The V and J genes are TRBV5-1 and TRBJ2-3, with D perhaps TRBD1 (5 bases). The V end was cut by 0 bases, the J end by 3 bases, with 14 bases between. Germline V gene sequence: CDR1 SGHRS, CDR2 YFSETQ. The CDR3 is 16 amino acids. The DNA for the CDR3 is TGCGCCAGCAGCTTGGCCAGGTACGCAGGGACAGATACGCAGTATTTT. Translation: CASSLARYAGTDTQYF.

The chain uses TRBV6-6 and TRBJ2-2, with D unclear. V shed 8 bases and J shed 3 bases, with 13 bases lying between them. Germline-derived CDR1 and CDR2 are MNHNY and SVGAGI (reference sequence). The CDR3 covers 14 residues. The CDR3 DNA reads TGTGCCAGCGGACGTAGGTCTGACACCGGGGAGCTGTTTTTT. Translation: CASGRRSDTGELFF.

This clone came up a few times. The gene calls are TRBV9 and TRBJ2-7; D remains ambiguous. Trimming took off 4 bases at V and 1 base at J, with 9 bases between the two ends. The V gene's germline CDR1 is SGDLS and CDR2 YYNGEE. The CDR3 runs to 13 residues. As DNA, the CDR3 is TGTGCCAGCAGCCCCTCCCCGTCCTACGAGCAGTACTTC. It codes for CASSPSPSYEQYF.

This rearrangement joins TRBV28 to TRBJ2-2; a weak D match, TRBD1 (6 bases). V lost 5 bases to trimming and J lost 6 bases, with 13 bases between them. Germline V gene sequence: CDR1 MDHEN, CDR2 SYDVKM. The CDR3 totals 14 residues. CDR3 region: CASSLQGLPGELFF. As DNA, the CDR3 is TGTGCCAGCAGTCTACAGGGCTTACCCGGGGAGCTGTTTTTT. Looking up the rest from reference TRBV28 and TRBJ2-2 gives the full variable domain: DVKVTQSSRYLVKRTGEKVFLECVQDMDHENMFWYRQDPGLGLRLIYFSYDVKMKEKGDIPEGYSVSREKKERFSLILESASTNQTSMYLCASSLQGLPGELFFGEGSRLTVL.

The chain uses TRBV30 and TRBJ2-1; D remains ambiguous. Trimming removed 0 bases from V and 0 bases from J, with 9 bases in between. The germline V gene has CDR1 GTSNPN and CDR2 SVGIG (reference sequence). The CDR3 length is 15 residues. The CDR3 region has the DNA TGTGCCTGGAGTGTCGAGAAGGCCTCCTACAATGAGCAGTTCTTC. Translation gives CAWSVEKASYNEQFF.

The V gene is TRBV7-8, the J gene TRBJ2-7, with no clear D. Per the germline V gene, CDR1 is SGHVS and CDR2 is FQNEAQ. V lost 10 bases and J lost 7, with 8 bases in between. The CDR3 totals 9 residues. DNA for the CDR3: TGTGCCATAGATAAGGAGCAGTACTTC. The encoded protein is CAIDKEQYF.

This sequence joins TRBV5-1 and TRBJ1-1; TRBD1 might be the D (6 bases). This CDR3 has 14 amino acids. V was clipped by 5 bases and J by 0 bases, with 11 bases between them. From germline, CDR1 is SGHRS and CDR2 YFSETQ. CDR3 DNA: TGCGCCAGCAGAAGGGACAACATGAACACTGAAGCTTTCTTT. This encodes CASRRDNMNTEAFF.

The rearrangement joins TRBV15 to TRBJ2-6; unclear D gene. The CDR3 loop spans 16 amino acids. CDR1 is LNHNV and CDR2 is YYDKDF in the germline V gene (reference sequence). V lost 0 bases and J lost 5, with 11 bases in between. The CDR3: CATSREGSGRANVLTF. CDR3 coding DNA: TGTGCCACCAGCAGAGAGGGGTCAGGTAGGGCCAACGTCCTGACTTTC.